This entry concerns a single T cell receptor (beta chain). The antigen remains undetermined. The sample is drawn from a study of T cell responses to AZD1222 COVID-19 vaccine. This table comes from immunoSEQ multiplex PCR, and its TCRdb copy is limited to in-frame clones, with some not included. The table has 90,000 to 150,000 clones, 70% to 90% seen once. Study outcomes and limitations: White British people made up most donors, females outnumbered males, and clonal diversity was possibly underestimated.

Germline V gives CDR1 SGHAT, CDR2 FQNNGV. V was cut by 0 bases and J by 4 bases, with 18 bases left in between. This CDR3 is built from 17 residues. Source: peripheral blood, taken on day 0 of AZD1222 vaccination. The receptor was derived from an adult in good health. The V call is TRBV11-2, the J call TRBJ2-5; tentative D call: TRBD2 (5 bases). This CDR3 is CASSLEYGLGVGETQYF. The CDR3 region has the DNA TGTGCCAGCAGCTTAGAATACGGACTCGGGGTTGGAGAGACCCAGTACTTC.